Following are 26 T cell receptor beta chains from one sample sequenced in a study of beta chain features in type 1 diabetes. Study-wide points: All four CD4+ subsets of Type 1 diabetes patients contained TCRB CDR3s that were moderately but significantly shorter.

Their cognate antigens are unknown. The study reverse transcribed the entire isolated RNA, so it sequenced expressed TCRB transcripts. The assay was immunoSEQ multiplex PCR, and TCRdb's table has in-frame clones only and misses some. Of 300,000 to 400,000 clones listed, approximately 15% are singletons. Sequencing was carried out using naive CD4+ T cells from blood. The source is a woman under 30 with type 1 diabetes.

There are a few counts of this clone. This sequence joins TRBV9 and TRBJ2-7, with D maybe TRBD2 (6 bases). Germline CDR1 is SGDLS and CDR2 is YYNGEE. The CDR3 length is 14 residues. V dropped 0 bases and J dropped 7 bases, with 14 bases sitting between them. The CDR3 DNA reads TGTGCCAGCAGCGTAGGACTAGATAAACTGGAGCAGTACTTC. This codes for CASSVGLDKLEQYF.

The V and J genes are TRBV7-8 and TRBJ2-6; 9 positions agree with TRBD1. The V and J ends lost 10 bases and 2 bases, in that order; junction bases with no gene match: 9. This CDR3 is 16 amino acids long. Germline V gives CDR1 SGHVS, CDR2 FQNEAQ. Here the CDR3 reads CATADRGKAGANVLTF. The CDR3 nucleotides are TGTGCCACCGCGGACAGGGGCAAGGCTGGGGCCAACGTCCTGACTTTC.

A few counts support this clone. The gene calls are TRBV27 and TRBJ2-2, with TRBD2 matching over 10 bases. CDR3 size: 17 residues. J lost 4 bases, V lost 5 bases, and 10 bases had no gene match. Germline V CDR1 and CDR2: MNHEY, SMNVEV (reference sequence). DNA of the CDR3: TGTGCCAGCAGTCCGCGAGCGGGAGGGCCTATCACCGGGGAGCTGTTTTTT. Its protein is CASSPRAGGPITGELFF.

The table lists this clone with a few counts. V usage is TRBV30 and J usage is TRBJ2-3; TRBD2 might be the D (5 bases). Germline-derived CDR1 and CDR2 are GTSNPN and SVGIG (reference sequence). Trimming pared 3 bases from V and 1 base from J, leaving 20 bases between. The CDR3 spans 17 residues. Here the CDR3 DNA reads TGTGCCTGGAGAGACCTAGGATGGCGGGCCGGCACAGATACGCAGTATTTT. This gives the protein CAWRDLGWRAGTDTQYF.

There are a few counts of this clone. V gene TRBV2 combines with J gene TRBJ1-2; a possible D gene is TRBD1 (6 bases). Between the trimmed V and J ends, which lost 7 bases and 5 bases, there was a span of 14 bases. This CDR3 is built from 13 residues. The germline gives CDR1 SNHLY, CDR2 FYNNEI. CDR3 protein: CASIKDRPYGYTF. The CDR3 DNA is TGTGCCAGCATAAAGGACAGACCTTATGGCTACACCTTC. Variable domain in full (rest from reference TRBV2 and TRBJ1-2): EPEVTQTPSHQVTQMGQEVILRCVPISNHLYFYWYRQILGQKVEFLVSFYNNEISEKSEIFDDQFSVERPDGSNFTLKIRSTKLEDSAMYFCASIKDRPYGYTFGSGTRLTVV.

This clone has more than one count but fewer than ten. CDR3 protein: CASSSGTGATEAFF. The CDR3 bases are TGTGCCAGCTCTTCAGGCACAGGAGCGACTGAAGCTTTCTTT. This chain connects TRBV18 to TRBJ1-1; a possible D gene is TRBD1 (5 bases). Trimming cost V 6 bases and J 5 bases, with 16 bases left between them. Germline V gene sequence: CDR1 KGHSH, CDR2 LQKENI. The CDR3 has 14 residues.

CDR3 residues: CASSLRPREWSNEQFF. The DNA for the CDR3 is TGTGCCAGCAGCTTACGACCGCGGGAGTGGTCGAATGAGCAGTTCTTC. The chain carries TRBV13 and TRBJ2-1, with TRBD2 identical over 7 bases. This CDR3 has 16 amino acids. Germline lookup yields CDR1 PRHDT and CDR2 FYEKMQ (reference sequence). Trimming took 2 bases from V and 7 from J; bases not matched to a gene: 11.

There are a few counts of this clone. The chain is built from TRBV5-4 and TRBJ2-7, with D tentatively TRBD1 (6 bases). V gave up 4 bases and J gave up 2 bases, with 10 bases separating them. CDR3 length: 13 amino acids. Germline CDR1 SGHNT, CDR2 YYREEE (reference sequence). The CDR3 nucleotides read TGTGCCAGCAGCGTGAACAGGGCCTACGAGCAGTACTTC. Amino acids: CASSVNRAYEQYF.

This sequence joins TRBV29-1 and TRBJ1-4, with 7 bases identical to TRBD1. V shed 7 bases and J 7 bases; nucleotides not matched to a gene: 9. CDR1 and CDR2 (germline): SQVTM, ANQGSEA. CDR3 length equals 13 residues. The DNA of the CDR3 is TGCAGCGGGAAGGAGGGGGCGGGTGAAAAACTGTTTTTT. Translating gives CSGKEGAGEKLFF.

CDR3 sequence (DNA): TGTGCCATCAGTGCACCTAGCGGGAGGGCCCACTACAATGAGCAGTTCTTC. Translated: CAISAPSGRAHYNEQFF. V and J are TRBV10-3 and TRBJ2-1; 12 positions match TRBD2. Losses at the gene ends were 4 bases for V and 3 bases for J; bases not matched to a gene: 7. Germline assignment: CDR1 ENHRY and CDR2 SYGVKD. The CDR3 has 17 residues.

The table lists this clone with a few counts. The rearrangement joins TRBV18 to TRBJ2-1, with D perhaps TRBD2 (5 bases). This CDR3 is 14 amino acids long. Between the trimmed V and J ends, which lost 3 bases and 10 bases, there was a span of 16 bases. Germline V lookup: CDR1 KGHSH, CDR2 LQKENI. The CDR3 DNA follows: TGTGCCAGCTCACCCCTGGGTCTAGCCGGGGAGCAGTTCTTC. This sequence encodes CASSPLGLAGEQFF.

This clone has only a few counts. V is TRBV30 and J is TRBJ2-2; 12 bases align to TRBD2. V was pared by 5 bases and J by 6 bases, with 10 bases of the junction left unmatched. CDR1 GTSNPN and CDR2 SVGIG come from the germline V gene (reference sequence). The CDR3 is 16 amino acids. CDR3 region: CAWGGTSGSLAGELFF. The CDR3 DNA reads TGTGCCTGGGGGGGGACTAGCGGGTCATTGGCCGGGGAGCTGTTTTTT.

This chain connects TRBV29-1 to TRBJ2-1; 14 nucleotides agree with TRBD2. The CDR3 has 19 residues. The V segment lost 6 bases and the J segment 12 bases; nucleotides outside the gene matches: 25. Germline V gives CDR1 SQVTM, CDR2 ANQGSEA. The CDR3 DNA follows: TGCAGCGTCGACCGACTAGCGGGAGGGCTTTTTTCCTCTACGGGCGGGCAGTTCTTC. Protein: CSVDRLAGGLFSSTGGQFF.

This chain connects TRBV27 to TRBJ2-3; D is possibly TRBD2 (6 bases). Germline V gene data show CDR1 as MNHEY and CDR2 as SMNVEV (reference sequence). The CDR3 has 16 amino acids. V lost 5 bases and J 1 base, leaving 16 bases between the germline ends. This chain's CDR3 is CASSPPGLLRTDTQYF. The CDR3 DNA reads TGTGCCAGCAGTCCCCCCGGACTATTGCGCACAGATACGCAGTATTTT.

This sequence joins TRBV7-9 and TRBJ1-4, with no clear D. Germline V gene sequence: CDR1 SEHNR, CDR2 FQNEAQ (reference sequence). Trimming removed 5 bases at V and 7 bases at J, with 11 bases between. CDR3 length: 13 amino acids. The CDR3 here is CASSDPGSEKLFF. CDR3 bases: TGTGCCAGCAGCGACCCGGGGAGTGAAAAACTGTTTTTT.

This clone was counted a few times. The J gene is TRBJ1-1, the V gene TRBV14; maybe TRBD1 (6 bases). Germline values: CDR1 SGHDN, CDR2 FVKESK. Trimming left V 8 bases short and J 1 base short, with 14 bases between. The CDR3 consists of 14 residues. The CDR3 nucleotides are TGTGCCAGCTCCCTCGGGGGGGCGAACACTGAAGCTTTCTTT. Translating it yields CASSLGGANTEAFF.

On this clone: At one of its ends the junction is not consistent with the germline gene, which may arise from a read error. The rearrangement joins TRBV2 to TRBJ2-2, with TRBD2 as a possible D gene (5 bases). CDR3 size: 15 residues. Germline CDR1 and CDR2: SNHLY and FYNNEI. CDR3 coding DNA: TGTGCCAGCAGGAGGGTGGTAGCGAAGACCGGGGAGCTGTTTTTT. Translating it yields CASRRVVAKTGELFF.

This clone was detected only a few times. The J gene is TRBJ2-4, the V gene TRBV7-9; tentative D call: TRBD1 (6 bases). In germline, CDR1 is SEHNR, CDR2 FQNEAQ (reference sequence). Deletions cut 1 base from V and 8 bases from J, with 12 bases between. The CDR3 sequence is 14 residues long. CDR3 sequence: CASSLVPGHYIQYF. The DNA for the CDR3 is TGTGCCAGCAGCTTAGTTCCGGGACATTACATTCAGTACTTC.

This clone turned up a few times. V usage is TRBV28 and J usage is TRBJ2-6; 7 bases line up with TRBD1. J was trimmed by 0 bases and V by 7 bases; bases with no gene match: 12. Germline V lookup: CDR1 MDHEN, CDR2 SYDVKM. The CDR3 contains 18 residues. As DNA, the CDR3 is TGTGCCAGCATAATGCAAGGGGGCGCTGGCTCTGGGGCCAACGTCCTGACTTTC. Translating it yields CASIMQGGAGSGANVLTF.

This clone was seen only a few times. This chain joins TRBV28 and TRBJ2-1, with a possible D match to TRBD2 (6 bases). The CDR3 is 15 amino acids. CDR1 is MDHEN, CDR2 SYDVKM, per germline. The V gene lost 5 bases and the J gene lost 10 bases, with 21 bases spanning the gap. This chain's CDR3 is CASSEASVAPPEQFF. In DNA form, the CDR3 reads TGTGCCAGCAGTGAAGCTAGCGTAGCACCACCGGAGCAGTTCTTC. The full variable domain, rest sourced from reference TRBV28 and TRBJ2-1, is DVKVTQSSRYLVKRTGEKVFLECVQDMDHENMFWYRQDPGLGLRLIYFSYDVKMKEKGDIPEGYSVSREKKERFSLILESASTNQTSMYLCASSEASVAPPEQFFGPGTRLTVL.

This clone occurred a few times. The chain combines TRBV7-3 with TRBJ2-1, with TRBD2 matching over 7 bases. This CDR3 has 17 amino acids. CDR1 SGHTA and CDR2 FQGTGA come from the germline V gene. Trimming cost V 1 base and J 5 bases; bases outside gene matches: 11. The CDR3 loop reads CASSLIPSGTYNNEQFF. CDR3 DNA sequence: TGTGCCAGCAGCTTAATCCCCAGCGGGACCTACAACAATGAGCAGTTCTTC. Supplemented by reference TRBV7-3 and TRBJ2-1, the full variable domain reads GAGVSQTPSNKVTEKGKYVELRCDPISGHTALYWYRQSLGQGPEFLIYFQGTGAADDSGLPNDRFFAVRPEGSVSTLKIQRTERGDSAVYLCASSLIPSGTYNNEQFFGPGTRLTVL.

The chain employs TRBV11-2 and TRBJ2-3; 9 nucleotides align to TRBD2. This CDR3 contains 18 residues. V trimming: 2 bases; J trimming: 4 bases; junction bases outside the gene matches: 13. Germline-derived CDR1 and CDR2 are SGHAT and FQNNGV. The CDR3, as DNA: TGTGCCAGCAGCTTAAACCCGATAGCGGGAGTAGGGGCAGATACGCAGTATTTT. Encoded protein: CASSLNPIAGVGADTQYF.

V gene TRBV5-1 combines with J gene TRBJ2-7; a weak D match, TRBD1 (6 bases). This CDR3 is 13 amino acids long. Looked up from germline, CDR1 is SGHRS and CDR2 is YFSETQ. Deletions cut 2 bases from V and 7 bases from J, with 13 bases between. This CDR3 reads CASSLSGAGEQYV. The CDR3 coding sequence is TGCGCCAGCAGCTTATCAGGGGCTGGGGAGCAGTACGTC.

This chain joins TRBV30 and TRBJ2-7; TRBD2 agrees at 11 bases. This CDR3 has 14 residues. The trim removed 7 bases at V and 4 bases at J, leaving 9 bases unmatched. Germline assignment: CDR1 GTSNPN and CDR2 SVGIG (reference sequence). In DNA, the CDR3 is TGTGCCTTAGACCGACTAGCGGGATTATACGAGCAGTACGTC. Translating it yields CALDRLAGLYEQYV.

This clone has a handful of counts. The rearrangement joins TRBV19 to TRBJ1-5; 8 bases line up with TRBD1. The CDR3 length is 15 residues. V trimming: 3 bases; J trimming: 4 bases; junction bases outside the gene matches: 5. Germline V gene data show CDR1 as LNHDA and CDR2 as SQIVND (reference sequence). Here the CDR3 reads CASSMGRTGNQPQHF. Written as DNA, the CDR3 is TGTGCCAGTAGTATGGGCAGGACAGGGAATCAGCCCCAGCATTTT.

The gene calls are TRBV6-5 and TRBJ2-4; D possibly corresponds to TRBD1 (5 bases). From germline, CDR1 is MNHEY and CDR2 SVGAGI. The CDR3 totals 14 residues. The germline V and J ends were trimmed by 5 bases and 8 bases, with 16 bases remaining between them. The CDR3, as DNA: TGTGCCAGCAGTAGGACAACCCCGCTGGACATTCAGTACTTC. It translates to CASSRTTPLDIQYF.